The entry that follows covers one T cell receptor beta chain sequence. Germline V CDR1 and CDR2: MNHEY, SVGAGI. The CDR3 is 12 residues long. V trimming: 5 bases; J trimming: 7 bases; junction bases outside the gene matches: 4. In the authors' workflow: From reference gene primer amplification, estimates of nucleated cell counts were derived. Method: immunoSEQ multiplex PCR; TCRdb's copy keeps in-frame clones and lacks some. V, J and clone size derive from that table, while D and trimming were established from the DNA sequence. The sample carries roughly 180,000 clones, approximately 81% recorded once. Participant ages covered about 18 to 89 years across approximately 25 US areas. These data originate in a study of blood T cell repertoires in COVID-19. In the study overall: From the United States, Italy and Spain came samples of acute and convalescent COVID-19. T cells, B-cell-depleted T cells, or PBMCs provided the cDNA or gDNA that served as material.

Sample: PBMCs or T cells enriched from blood (not recorded which). This sequence originates from a woman between 40 and 50 years old with acute COVID-19. The rearrangement uses TRBV6-5 and TRBJ1-1; 7 bases map to TRBD1. The DNA for the CDR3 is TGTGCCAGCAGTCCCGGGACAGTTGAAGCTTTCTTT. It encodes CASSPGTVEAFF.